This TCR beta chain was sequenced during a study of T cell changes during pregnancy in multiple sclerosis. V trimming: 0 bases; J trimming: 4 bases; junction bases outside the gene matches: 3. Germline V gene lookup returns CDR1 SGDLS and CDR2 YYNGEE. This CDR3 comprises 14 residues. Generated by immunoSEQ multiplex PCR, the TCRdb table keeps only in-frame clones and is missing some. The table records more than 35,000 clones, 85% to 90% of them present only once. The sequences come from CD8+ T cells from peripheral blood mononuclear cells, collected after pregnancy. The chain employs TRBV9 and TRBJ2-7, with TRBD2 matching over 8 bases. The clonotype was recovered from a female donor in good health, enrolled as a control in a pregnancy study. CDR3 nucleotide sequence: TGTGCCAGCAGCGTAGGCAGCGGGGGTTACGAGCAGTACTTC. Its translation is CASSVGSGGYEQYF.